This T cell receptor beta chain was documented in a study of a mutant IDH1 vaccine in newly diagnosed glioma. Study background: Either 4-6 weeks after radiotherapy alone or alongside temozolomide, vaccination was begun.

The assay was immunoSEQ multiplex PCR, and TCRdb's table has in-frame clones only and misses some. The data contain approximately 35,000 clones, 90% of them seen just once; the ten biggest clones take up 4% to 6%. Time point indicated: week 47, end of study. Each dose delivered 300 ug of mutant IDH1 20-mer peptide subcutaneously with imiquimod. The CDR3 spans 16 residues. The germline gives CDR1 ENHRY, CDR2 SYGVKD. Deletions cut 0 bases from V and 0 bases from J, with 6 bases between. This clone was found once. Its antigen is not known. The V gene is TRBV10-3, the J gene TRBJ2-6, with D perhaps matching TRBD1 (5 bases). This sample comprised PBMCs, obtained from a glioma patient whose treatment included an IDH1 peptide vaccine. The TCR sequence derives from a woman in her thirties or forties with glioma. The CDR3 sequence: CAISESRVSGANVLTF. The CDR3 DNA is TGTGCCATCAGTGAGTCCAGGGTCTCTGGGGCCAACGTCCTGACTTTC.